A single sample is the source of the 11 T cell receptor beta chains below, sequenced in a study of breast tumors, draining lymph nodes, adjacent tissues (TCRdb year 2016). Lymph node samples were obtained from the axillary draining lymph nodes of breast cancer patients. Libraries came from multiplex PCR. These reads were obtained on an Illumina HiSeq 2000. Clones were called with MiXCR by TCRdb after fastp trimmed the public reads at Q25, and only in-frame beta chains were retained. CDR3 protein sequences are deduplicated, and each keeps its most common genes and DNA. Counted in this sample were roughly 110,000 distinct CDR3 sequences; more than 30% of them appeared once. Clones ranked in the top ten supply approximately 5.3% of the sample. Input material: axillary lymph node tissue. Receptor source: a female donor with breast cancer. Some clones in this sample may be carry-over from other donors' samples.

A word on this clonotype: This likely comes from a read error, as the CDR3 has no conserved phenylalanine or tryptophan at its end. The DNA is omitted, as the CDR3 cannot be located on it reliably, and the CDR3 follows TCRdb's listing. V and J are TRBV5-1 and TRBJ2-5; the table's D gene call, TRBD2, was not cross checked with the DNA. The V gene's germline CDR1 is SGHRS and CDR2 YFSETQ. The CDR3 numbers 12 amino acids, ends counted. The chain's CDR3 is CASSSGRQTHYL.

The table lists this clonotype with many counts. The CDR3 here is CASSYSGHQETQYF. DNA of the CDR3: TGTGCCAGCAGTTACTCGGGACACCAAGAGACCCAGTACTTC. The J gene is TRBJ2-5, the V gene TRBV6-2 or TRBV6-3; D may be TRBD1 or TRBD2 (5 bases each). Between the trimmed V and J ends, which lost 0 bases and 0 bases, there was a span of 5 bases. Per germline, CDR1 MNHEY and CDR2 SVGEGT. The CDR3 sequence is 14 residues long.

Ten or more counts support this clonotype. CDR3 in amino acids: CASSVAGTGVYNEQFF. CDR3 coding DNA: TGTGCCAGCAGTGTAGCCGGGACAGGGGTTTACAATGAGCAGTTCTTC. The rearrangement joins TRBV2 to TRBJ2-1; 10 bases fit TRBD1. V lost 4 bases to trimming and J lost 4 bases; unmatched junction nucleotides: 7. From germline, CDR1 is SNHLY and CDR2 FYNNEI. This CDR3 is built from 16 residues.

This clonotype was found many times. V gene TRBV5-1 combines with J gene TRBJ2-1, with 8 bases that match TRBD2. The CDR3 has 15 amino acids. Looked up from germline, CDR1 is SGHRS and CDR2 is YFSETQ. The ends lost 0 bases at V and 4 bases at J; junction bases unmatched: 3. CDR3 DNA: TGCGCCAGCAGCTTGGATAGCGGGATGTACAATGAGCAGTTCTTC. The encoded protein is CASSLDSGMYNEQFF.

This clonotype appeared a few times. The chain carries TRBV19 and TRBJ2-2; D remains unclear. Germline-derived CDR1 and CDR2 are LNHDA and SQIVND (reference sequence). The CDR3 extends over 15 amino acids. V was clipped by 4 bases and J by 1 base, with 10 bases between them. This CDR3 reads CASSTQWGNTGELFF. The DNA of the CDR3 is TGTGCCAGTAGTACGCAGTGGGGGAACACCGGGGAGCTGTTTTTT.

This clonotype appeared a few times. This could be a read error, since a much larger clone is one nucleotide away. J is TRBJ2-3 and V is TRBV12-3 or TRBV12-4; weak D call: TRBD1 (6 bases). The V end lost 7 bases, the J end lost 2 bases, and 16 bases lay between the germline ends. This CDR3 is 15 amino acids long. The CDR3 sequence is CASTSGQLYTDTQYF. CDR3 DNA sequence: TGTGCCAGCACAAGCGGACAGCTATACACAGATACGCAGTATTTT.

The genes are TRBV6-1 and TRBJ2-5; TRBD2 agrees at 7 bases. The CDR3 contains 14 residues. Germline V lookup: CDR1 MNHNS, CDR2 SASEGT. Trimming took 10 bases from V and 3 from J; bases not matched to a gene: 11. CDR3 coding DNA: TGTGCCATCAGGATGGGAGGGACGAAAGAGACCCAGTACTTC. It specifies CAIRMGGTKETQYF.

This clonotype was seen ten or more times. The rearrangement uses TRBV6-5 and TRBJ2-1, with D perhaps given as TRBD1 or TRBD2 (7 bases each). V was cut by 3 bases and J by 7 bases, with 19 bases left in between. The CDR3 spans 16 residues. Germline CDR1 and CDR2: MNHEY and SVGAGI. The CDR3 DNA is TGTGCCAGCAGTTATGGGCCACGACAGGGAGGGAATGAGCAGTTCTTC. This codes for CASSYGPRQGGNEQFF.

Note on this clonotype: A much larger clonotype is one base distant, so this may be a read error. V usage is TRBV2 and J usage is TRBJ1-1; D remains unclear. The CDR3 has 13 residues. Trimming cost V 6 bases and J 1 base, with 9 bases left between them. Germline assignment: CDR1 SNHLY and CDR2 FYNNEI. The CDR3: CASSAGGNTEAFF. The CDR3 DNA sequence: TGTGCCAGCAGCGCTGGTGGGAACACTGAAGCTTTCTTT.

This clonotype was recorded at least ten times. The chain has TRBV7-2 and TRBJ1-5; tentatively, D is TRBD1 (6 bases). V dropped 3 bases and J dropped 6 bases, with 12 bases sitting between them. Germline V lookup: CDR1 SGHTA, CDR2 FQGNSA. This CDR3 has 14 residues. The CDR3 coding sequence is TGTGCCAGCAGCTTCTTACAGGGAGGTCAGCCCCAGCATTTT. It yields the protein CASSFLQGGQPQHF.

In this sample, this clonotype turned up many times. The V call is TRBV15, the J call TRBJ1-4, with D possibly being TRBD1 (6 bases). In germline, CDR1 is LNHNV, CDR2 YYDKDF (reference sequence). With 5 bases removed from V and 5 bases from J, the gap between germline ends came to 15 bases. This CDR3 contains 15 residues. This chain's CDR3 is CATSGAGHTNEKLFF. CDR3 sequence (DNA): TGTGCCACCAGCGGGGCGGGACACACAAATGAAAAACTGTTTTTT.